The next 24 T cell receptor beta chains were all read from a single sample in a study of cytomegalovirus exposure and HLA in healthy donors. The PCR had 60 Vbeta and 13 Jbeta primers. Assay used: immunoSEQ multiplex PCR; TCRdb lists only in-frame clones, some missing. The repertoire holds 150,000 or so clones, over 80% seen once, with 6.3% in the top ten. Sequenced input: PBMCs. These receptors originate from a male donor in good health and CMV-seropositive.

V usage is TRBV7-9 and J usage is TRBJ2-1; TRBD2 matches at 7 bases. The CDR3 consists of 17 residues. Germline loops: CDR1 SEHNR, CDR2 FQNEAQ (reference sequence). Germline trimming cut 3 bases from V and 7 bases from J; bases unmatched to any gene: 15. This chain's CDR3 is CASSFLDSGLRGNEQFF. The DNA of the CDR3 is TGTGCCAGCAGCTTCTTGGACTCGGGACTAAGGGGTAATGAGCAGTTCTTC.

The chain carries TRBV30 and TRBJ1-6, with 7 bases aligning to TRBD1. The CDR3 is 14 residues long. Germline loops: CDR1 GTSNPN, CDR2 SVGIG (reference sequence). J lost 11 bases, V lost 2 bases, and 9 bases had no gene match. CDR3 nucleotide sequence: TGTGCCTGGAGTACCCCGGGACAGCGTCCACCCCTCCACTTT. This encodes CAWSTPGQRPPLHF.

This rearrangement joins TRBV5-1 to TRBJ2-7; 7 bases align to TRBD2. Trimming at V came to 1 base and at J to 3 bases, leaving 10 bases not matched to a gene. This CDR3 contains 16 residues. The germline V gene encodes CDR1 SGHRS and CDR2 YFSETQ. CDR3 nucleotide sequence: TGCGCCAGCAGCTTGTATTTGGCTAGCGGTTTCTACGAGCAGTACTTC. It yields the protein CASSLYLASGFYEQYF.

V and J are TRBV4-3 and TRBJ2-5; D is unresolved. The DNA end favors TRBJ2-7, so the J call may be wrong. The CDR3 is made up of 14 amino acids. The germline V gene encodes CDR1 LGHNA and CDR2 YSLEER. The chain's CDR3 is CASSQPGVSYEQYF. DNA of the CDR3: TGCGCCAGCAGCCAGCCCGGTGTCTCCTACGAGCAGTACTTC.

This chain links TRBV19 with TRBJ2-2; 9 bases are a match to TRBD2. CDR1 and CDR2 (germline): LNHDA, SQIVND (reference sequence). The CDR3 is 15 residues long. Trimming took 5 bases from V and 6 from J; bases not matched to a gene: 7. CDR3 sequence (DNA): TGTGCCAGTAGTCACCCGGGACTAGCCCCCGGGGAGCTGTTTTTT. Translating it yields CASSHPGLAPGELFF.

This clone has a handful of counts. The chain combines TRBV6-6 with TRBJ2-3; the D gene is possibly TRBD1 (5 bases). CDR1 is MNHNY, CDR2 SVGAGI, per germline (reference sequence). The CDR3 covers 16 residues. With 0 bases removed from V and 2 bases from J, the gap between germline ends came to 12 bases. The CDR3 DNA follows: TGTGCCAGCAGTTACTCCAGGACACTGAACACAGATACGCAGTATTTT. Translation gives CASSYSRTLNTDTQYF.

The chain joins TRBV9 to TRBJ2-1, with TRBD2 identical over 11 bases. The V gene's germline CDR1 is SGDLS and CDR2 YYNGEE. With 3 bases clipped from V and 4 bases from J, the junction kept 6 bases outside the gene matches. This CDR3 is built from 16 residues. The CDR3 DNA is TGTGCCAGCAGCGCTATAGCGGGAGGGGTGTACAATGAGCAGTTCTTC. This gives the protein CASSAIAGGVYNEQFF.

The chain combines TRBV6-6 with TRBJ1-4, with 8 bases aligning to TRBD1. The CDR3 runs 14 residues. V shed 6 bases and J 7 bases; nucleotides not matched to a gene: 7. CDR1 is MNHNY and CDR2 is SVGAGI in the germline V gene (reference sequence). CDR3 sequence (DNA): TGTGCCAGCAGAACCGCAGGGGGCGGTGAAAAACTGTTTTTT. Translated, it gives CASRTAGGGEKLFF.

This clone was seen only a few times. The chain carries TRBV2 and TRBJ2-7, with a possible D match to TRBD1 (6 bases). The CDR3 contains 13 residues. Germline assignment: CDR1 SNHLY and CDR2 FYNNEI. V was shortened by 10 bases and J by 6 bases, with 19 bases between the two germline ends. The CDR3 here is CATRDTWLGEQYF. CDR3 nucleotide sequence: TGTGCCACCCGGGACACCTGGCTCGGCGAGCAGTACTTC.

The rearrangement joins TRBV27 to TRBJ1-2, with 11 bases fitting TRBD1. The V gene's germline CDR1 is MNHEY and CDR2 SMNVEV (reference sequence). The CDR3 is 13 residues long. The J segment lost 7 bases and the V segment lost 4 bases, leaving 2 bases of the junction unmatched. The CDR3 loop reads CASSSDRGLGYTF. For the CDR3, the DNA is TGTGCCAGCAGTTCGGACAGGGGGCTTGGCTACACCTTC.

The rearrangement links TRBV6-1 to TRBJ2-3; TRBD2 aligns across 8 bases. The ends lost 7 bases at V and 1 base at J; junction bases unmatched: 7. Germline CDR1 MNHNS, CDR2 SASEGT. This CDR3 region has 15 residues. The CDR3 here is CASTSELAGTDTQYF. As DNA, the CDR3 is TGTGCCAGCACTTCGGAACTAGCGGGCACAGATACGCAGTATTTT.

The gene calls are TRBV5-1 and TRBJ2-1; D may be TRBD2 (5 bases). There are 16 residues in the CDR3. V shed 4 bases and J shed 0 bases, with 14 bases lying between them. Germline CDR1 is SGHRS and CDR2 is YFSETQ. The CDR3 DNA follows: TGCGCCAGCAGCACTAGACCCTCTAGCTCCTACAATGAGCAGTTCTTC. Protein: CASSTRPSSSYNEQFF.

The chain recombines TRBV29-1 with TRBJ2-7, with a weak D call TRBD2 (6 bases). The V gene's germline CDR1 is SQVTM and CDR2 ANQGSEA. CDR3 size: 13 residues. In DNA, the CDR3 is TGCGGCGCCGTAGCGGAGAGCTCCTACGAGCAGTACTTC. This gives the protein CGAVAESSYEQYF.

The gene calls are TRBV14 and TRBJ2-7, with D maybe TRBD1 (6 bases). V was pared by 2 bases and J by 4 bases, with 9 bases between. Per germline, CDR1 SGHDN and CDR2 FVKESK. CDR3 size: 13 residues. In nucleotides, the CDR3 is TGTGCCAGCAGCCAAAAACAGGGTTACGAGCAGTACTTC. It codes for CASSQKQGYEQYF.

This sequence joins TRBV7-9 and TRBJ1-2, with D unclear. Trimming cost V 3 bases and J 4 bases, with 15 bases left between them. Germline V gene lookup returns CDR1 SEHNR and CDR2 FQNEAQ (reference sequence). This CDR3 region has 15 residues. CDR3 nucleotides: TGTGCCAGCAGCTTTTCCGGGGAGGTTGTCTATGGCTACACCTTC. Protein: CASSFSGEVVYGYTF.

The chain combines TRBV7-3 with TRBJ2-7, with a weak D call TRBD1 (6 bases). V dropped 0 bases and J dropped 3 bases, with 12 bases sitting between them. Germline CDR1 SGHTA, CDR2 FQGTGA. CDR3 size: 15 residues. DNA of the CDR3: TGTGCCAGCAGCTTAACGGACAGTTCCCGCTACGAGCAGTACTTC. Residues: CASSLTDSSRYEQYF.

This chain links TRBV29-1 with TRBJ2-1; 15 nucleotides line up with TRBD2. V shed 6 bases, J shed 10 bases, and the junction held 7 bases outside the gene matches. CDR1 is SQVTM, CDR2 ANQGSEA, per germline. CDR3 length equals 14 residues. The CDR3 coding sequence is TGCAGCGTGGTGGGACTAGCGGGAGGAAGAGAGCAGTTCTTC. It yields the protein CSVVGLAGGREQFF.

The gene calls are TRBV28 and TRBJ2-5, with D maybe TRBD2 (5 bases). The CDR3 covers 12 residues. Trimming took off 6 bases at V and 11 bases at J, with 16 bases between the two ends. Germline V gene data show CDR1 as MDHEN and CDR2 as SYDVKM. The CDR3 loop reads CASRPRIGEQYF. The CDR3 nucleotides read TGTGCCAGCAGGCCCCGGATCGGGGAGCAGTACTTC.

This clone has more than one count but fewer than ten. Additional DNA sequences in this sample encode the identical CDR3. The V call is TRBV11-1, the J call TRBJ2-2; TRBD2 matches 10 bases. In germline, CDR1 is SGHAT, CDR2 FQDESV (reference sequence). This CDR3 comprises 18 residues. Trimming took 5 bases from V and 6 from J; bases not matched to a gene: 15. This chain's CDR3 is CASSPSFALAGVPGELFF. DNA for the CDR3: TGTGCCAGCAGCCCATCCTTTGCGCTAGCGGGAGTACCCGGGGAGCTGTTTTTT.

The rearrangement links TRBV18 to TRBJ2-1, with 8 bases lining up with TRBD2. V was clipped by 3 bases and J by 3 bases; unmatched bases: 7. In germline, CDR1 is KGHSH, CDR2 LQKENI. The CDR3 is 16 amino acids. CDR3 nucleotides: TGTGCCAGCTCACCCCCGCAGCGGGAGTTCTACAATGAGCAGTTCTTC. The encoded protein is CASSPPQREFYNEQFF.

V usage is TRBV19 and J usage is TRBJ1-1, with D possibly TRBD1 on 6 matching bases. Trimming left V 7 bases short and J 4 bases short, with 10 bases between. The CDR3 loop spans 12 amino acids. The V gene's germline CDR1 is LNHDA and CDR2 SQIVND (reference sequence). The CDR3 nucleotides are TGTGCCAGTACAGGGGTAGGCACTGAAGCTTTCTTT. Residues: CASTGVGTEAFF.

In this sample, this clone turned up once. The chain couples TRBV7-9 to TRBJ1-5, with D possibly TRBD1 on 5 matching bases. CDR1 is SEHNR and CDR2 is FQNEAQ in the germline V gene (reference sequence). Trimming removed 3 bases at V and 7 bases at J, with 13 bases between. The CDR3 is made up of 14 amino acids. This chain's CDR3 is CASSFGGSGQPQHF. CDR3 bases: TGTGCCAGCAGCTTCGGGGGGAGTGGGCAGCCCCAGCATTTT.

The rearrangement links TRBV6-6 to TRBJ2-7; no firm D call. V was trimmed by 1 base and J by 4 bases, leaving 8 bases between them. Germline V lookup: CDR1 MNHNY, CDR2 SVGAGI (reference sequence). The CDR3 spans 13 residues. The CDR3 DNA follows: TGTGCCAGCAGTTACTTGTCTAGTTACGAGCAGTACTTC. Its protein product is CASSYLSSYEQYF.

The J gene is TRBJ2-1, the V gene TRBV7-2; 9 bases are shared with TRBD2. The CDR3 spans 15 residues. Losses at the gene ends were 3 bases for V and 10 bases for J; bases not matched to a gene: 10. Germline lookup yields CDR1 SGHTA and CDR2 FQGNSA. The CDR3 coding sequence is TGTGCCAGCAGCTTTCGACTAGCGGTAGCGAGGGAGCAGTTCTTC. It translates to CASSFRLAVAREQFF.